This is a list of T cell receptor beta chains from one sample in a study of T cell responses to AZD1222 COVID-19 vaccine. Sequenced by immunoSEQ multiplex PCR; TCRdb stores in-frame clones only, minus some. Among around 140,000 clones listed, roughly 92% were seen once. Material: peripheral blood, obtained 28 days after the second AZD1222 dose. The receptors derive from an adult who received the AZD1222 COVID-19 vaccine. Both conserved end residues are part of each CDR3. The D gene is left open where the match is weak. Where a row states a size, it is once, few, many or the class of an expanded clone; other rows omit it.

TRBV5-1	NA	NA	TRBJ1-1	TGCGCCAGCAGCCCTTACGGGGAAGGCACTGAAGCTTTCTTT	CASSPYGEGTEAFF
TRBV12-3/TRBV12-4	NA	NA	TRBJ1-2	TGTGCCAGCAGAATGACCGTCGACTATGGCTACACCTTC	CASRMTVDYGYTF
TRBV5-4	NA	NA	TRBJ1-1	TGTGCCAGCAGCTTGGTAGGGGCTTGGTCGGGCACTGAAGCTTTCTTT	CASSLVGAWSGTEAFF
TRBV18	NA	NA	TRBJ1-5	TGTGCCAGCTCACCACCCGGGGGTAATCAGCCCCAGCATTTT	CASSPPGGNQPQHF
TRBV29-1	NA	few	TRBJ1-1	TGCAGCGTTGAAAGGCCGGAGAACACTGAAGCTTTCTTT	CSVERPENTEAFF
TRBV24-1	NA	once	TRBJ1-2	TGTGCCACCAGTGATGGGACGGCGAACTATGGCTACACCTTC	CATSDGTANYGYTF
TRBV5-4	NA	NA	TRBJ2-7	TGTGCCAGCAGTCCCCGATGGGACCCCTACGAGCAGTACTTC	CASSPRWDPYEQYF
TRBV14	NA	NA	TRBJ1-2	TGTGCCAGCAGCGCCCGACAGGTTTTTGGCTATGGCTACACCTTC	CASSARQVFGYGYTF
TRBV4-1	NA	NA	TRBJ1-3	TGCGCCAGCAGCCAGACCACAGGGCAAAACACCATATATTTT	CASSQTTGQNTIYF
TRBV6-2/TRBV6-3	NA	NA	TRBJ2-1	TGTGCCAGCAGTTACTCAGTTGAAGGGGATGAGCAGTTCTTC	CASSYSVEGDEQFF
TRBV28	TRBD1	NA	TRBJ1-2	TGTGCCAGCAGCTCGGGACAGCGAAGGGGCTACACCTTC	CASSSGQRRGYTF
TRBV24-1	NA	NA	TRBJ2-1	TGTGCCACCAGTGATTCCGGCTGGGAGCAGTTCTTC	CATSDSGWEQFF
TRBV5-1	NA	NA	TRBJ1-1	TGCGCCAGCAGCTTGGAGGGCAGCCATGAAGCTTTCTTT	CASSLEGSHEAFF
TRBV6-5	NA	NA	TRBJ2-5	TGTGCCAGCAACCTAGCGAGAGGGAGGGAGACCCAGTACTTC	CASNLARGRETQYF
TRBV25-1	NA	NA	TRBJ1-1	TGTGCCAGCAGTGAACCTTGGGGAAGTTGGGGGCAGAACACTGAAGCTTTCTTT	CASSEPWGSWGQNTEAFF
TRBV10-3	NA	NA	TRBJ1-2	TGTGCCATCAGTGAGTCGGGGCGGGTGTCTGGCTACACCTTC	CAISESGRVSGYTF
TRBV6-5	NA	NA	TRBJ2-2	TGTGCCAGCAGTTACAGACCGACCAACACCGGGGAGCTGTTTTTT	CASSYRPTNTGELFF
TRBV20-1	TRBD2	NA	TRBJ2-3	TGCAGTGCTAGTGGATCTAGCGGGGGAGGAGATACGCAGTATTTT	CSASGSSGGGDTQYF
TRBV2	TRBD1	NA	TRBJ1-5	TGTGCCAGCTCCCGGGACAGGAGACTTAGCAATCAGCCCCAGCATTTT	CASSRDRRLSNQPQHF
TRBV12-3/TRBV12-4	NA	NA	TRBJ2-5	TGTGCCAGCAGTTTGGCCGGGATAGAGACCCAGTACTTC	CASSLAGIETQYF
TRBV6-5	TRBD1	once	TRBJ1-1	TGTGCCAGCAGTCCGAGGGGGCCGAACACTGAAGCTTTCTTT	CASSPRGPNTEAFF
TRBV6-5	NA	NA	TRBJ2-1	TGTGCCAGCAGTTACTCTCCAGTATCCCCGCAGTTCTTC	CASSYSPVSPQFF
TRBV18	NA	once	TRBJ1-4	TGTGCCAGCTCACCCCTTACCGGGCAGAATGAAAAACTGTTTTTT	CASSPLTGQNEKLFF
TRBV27	NA	NA	TRBJ1-2	TGTGCCAGCAATTCCCTCCCAACAGGTGGGGGAGGCTACACCTTC	CASNSLPTGGGGYTF
TRBV5-6	NA	once	TRBJ1-5	TGTGCCAGCAGCTCCTACCGGGACCGCCTGGCTCAGCCCCAGCATTTT	CASSSYRDRLAQPQHF
TRBV9	NA	NA	TRBJ1-5	TGTGCCAGCAGCAGGGGCAATCAGCCCCAGCATTTT	CASSRGNQPQHF
TRBV5-6	NA	NA	TRBJ1-6	TGTGCCAGCAGCTGGGAACGGGATAATTCACCCCTCCACTTT	CASSWERDNSPLHF
TRBV6-2/TRBV6-3	NA	NA	TRBJ2-7	TGTGCCAGCAGTTATCATGGTTCCTACGAGCAGTACTTC	CASSYHGSYEQYF
TRBV18	TRBD1	NA	TRBJ2-6	TGTGCCAGCTCACCACTCGACAGGGCTGGGGCCAACGTCCTGACTTTC	CASSPLDRAGANVLTF
TRBV27	NA	NA	TRBJ2-2	TGTGCCAGCAGTTTGGCAGGGCTCACCGGGGAGCTGTTTTTT	CASSLAGLTGELFF
TRBV9	TRBD1	NA	TRBJ2-2	TGTGCCAGCAGCGTCACAGGGGGCATTGCTCCCGCCGGGGAGCTGTTTTTT	CASSVTGGIAPAGELFF
TRBV6-5	NA	NA	TRBJ1-4	TGTGCCAGCAGTTACGGGGTCGGGGGCGTTAATGAAAAACTGTTTTTT	CASSYGVGGVNEKLFF
TRBV3-1/TRBV3-2	NA	NA	TRBJ1-1	TGTGCCAGCAGCCTATCGCACTCGAACACTGAAGCTTTCTTT	CASSLSHSNTEAFF
TRBV9	NA	NA	TRBJ2-2	TGTGCCAGCAGCGAAGGACCGAAGAACACCGGGGAGCTGTTTTTT	CASSEGPKNTGELFF
TRBV3-1/TRBV3-2	TRBD1	NA	TRBJ1-2	TGTGCCAGCAGCCTGGGACAGGGGGCGCGTCTTTATGGCTACACCTTC	CASSLGQGARLYGYTF
TRBV6-4	NA	NA	TRBJ2-1	TGTGCCAGCAGCCCCGGGATTTTGGAGTCCTACAATGAGCAGTTCTTC	CASSPGILESYNEQFF
TRBV27	NA	NA	TRBJ1-1	TGTGCCAGCAGTTTCGGTGGGGCTCTGAACACTGAAGCTTTCTTT	CASSFGGALNTEAFF